The T cell receptor beta chain described here comes from a study of chemoradiotherapy in HPV16-positive cancers. Study summary: Functional T-cell assays on a couple of HPV16-positive patients' cells defined candidate HPV-specific clones and common TCR motifs.

Repeated repertoire sampling spanned the course of chemoradiotherapy. V was shortened by 3 bases and J by 7 bases, with 11 bases between the two germline ends. This CDR3 spans 13 amino acids. Germline V gene sequence: CDR1 SGHDT, CDR2 YYEEEE. As for this clone: Its cognate antigen is unknown.

Regarding the study as a whole: For HPV16-positive patients, expanding HPV-responsive T cells associated with longer recurrence-free survival. Candidate HPV-specific clones and E7-related TCR motifs grew in tumor during treatment.

Using immunoSEQ multiplex PCR, the repertoire was profiled, and TCRdb retains in-frame clones only, with some absent. Seen here are about 68,000 clones, about nine tenths observed once, and the top ten hold just over 4%. The TCR originated in a human donor with HPV-associated anogenital cancer. This rearrangement joins TRBV5-6 to TRBJ2-1; no definite D call. The material was blood, obtained from a patient who underwent chemoradiotherapy. In nucleotides, the CDR3 is TGTGCCAGCAGCTGTTACAACTGTAATGAGCAGTTCTTC. The encoded protein is CASSCYNCNEQFF.